This T cell receptor beta chain was recovered during a study of OX40 agonist ivuxolimab in advanced cancers. Overall study context: Patients with prior anti-PD-1, anti-PD-L1 or anti-CTLA-4 therapy were eligible; roughly 40% had some.

V was pared by 6 bases and J by 2 bases, with 13 bases between. Germline values: CDR1 SGHNT, CDR2 YENEEA. The CDR3 is made up of 15 amino acids. In this sample, this clone turned up once. Method: immunoSEQ multiplex PCR; TCRdb's copy keeps in-frame clones and lacks some. There are tens of thousands of clones in the sample; approximately 81% occur only once, and around a sixth lies in the top ten. Autoimmune disease history or systemic immunosuppression was exclusionary. The chain couples TRBV11-3 to TRBJ2-2, with TRBD1 as a possible D gene (6 bases). This TCR came from an adult with an advanced solid tumor such as melanoma, head and neck, liver or kidney cancer. Source: CD4+ or CD8+ T cells sorted from blood, taken in a trial of the OX40 agonist ivuxolimab. CDR3 loop: CASRGPGHNTGELFF. CDR3 nucleotides: TGTGCCAGCAGAGGACCGGGACACAACACCGGGGAGCTGTTTTTT.